This passage covers 17 T cell receptor beta chains from one sample sequenced in a study of OX40 agonist ivuxolimab in advanced cancers. Sequencing used immunoSEQ multiplex PCR; TCRdb keeps in-frame clones, though not all of them. The data show about 72,000 clones, roughly nine tenths seen once. Sequenced here: CD4+ or CD8+ T cells sorted from blood, sampled in a trial of the OX40 agonist ivuxolimab. These receptors were taken from an adult with an advanced solid tumor such as melanoma, head and neck, liver or kidney cancer.

The chain joins TRBV5-1 to TRBJ2-3; D gene ambiguous. Trimming removed 3 bases from V and 6 bases from J, with 11 bases in between. The germline V gene encodes CDR1 SGHRS and CDR2 YFSETQ. The CDR3 extends over 13 amino acids. CDR3 sequence reads: CASSSERWDTQYF. For the CDR3, the DNA is TGCGCCAGCAGCTCAGAGCGTTGGGATACGCAGTATTTT.

The rearrangement joins TRBV6-1 to TRBJ1-1; TRBD1 is a possible D gene (6 bases). Trimming left V 8 bases short and J 0 bases short, with 13 bases between. The CDR3 has 14 amino acids. CDR1 MNHNS and CDR2 SASEGT come from the germline V gene. The CDR3 spells CASHRVYMNTEAFF. The CDR3 nucleotides read TGTGCCAGCCACAGGGTTTATATGAACACTGAAGCTTTCTTT.

The chain is built from TRBV19 and TRBJ1-2, with 8 bases fitting TRBD1. J was trimmed by 4 bases and V by 7 bases; bases with no gene match: 2. The CDR3 loop spans 12 amino acids. CDR1 LNHDA and CDR2 SQIVND come from the germline V gene (reference sequence). The CDR3: CASNDRGYGYTF. In nucleotides, the CDR3 is TGTGCCAGTAATGACAGGGGCTATGGCTACACCTTC.

This clone was detected once. The genes are TRBV5-1 and TRBJ1-1, with TRBD1 as a possible D gene (6 bases). The V and J ends lost 7 bases and 4 bases respectively, with 17 bases between them. The germline V gene encodes CDR1 SGHRS and CDR2 YFSETQ. This CDR3 comprises 14 residues. CDR3 protein: CASWEYGGPTEAFF. CDR3 nucleotide sequence: TGCGCCAGCTGGGAGTATGGGGGGCCCACTGAAGCTTTCTTT.

The chain employs TRBV4-2 and TRBJ2-1, with 10 bases lining up with TRBD2. The CDR3 spans 16 residues. Trimming cost V 1 base and J 10 bases; bases outside gene matches: 10. Looked up from germline, CDR1 is LGHNA and CDR2 is YNFKEQ. The CDR3 DNA sequence: TGTGCCAGCAGCCAAGGAGGGTGGCTAGCGGGAGACGAGCAGTTCTTC. It yields the protein CASSQGGWLAGDEQFF.

The rearrangement links TRBV4-2 to TRBJ2-7; 7 bases map to TRBD2. After removal of 4 bases from V and 5 bases from J, the junction contained 8 bases not matched to a gene. The CDR3 has 14 residues. Germline values: CDR1 LGHNA, CDR2 YNFKEQ. For the CDR3, the DNA is TGTGCCAGCAGCCCTCGGGGGGAGGGTCACGAGCAGTACTTC. It translates to CASSPRGEGHEQYF.

V gene TRBV5-6 combines with J gene TRBJ2-5; 7 bases line up with TRBD1. Looked up from germline, CDR1 is SGHDT and CDR2 is YYEEEE. CDR3 length: 13 residues. V shed 6 bases, J shed 3 bases, and the junction held 5 bases outside the gene matches. In DNA, the CDR3 is TGTGCCAGCACCAACAGGGGTAAAGAGACCCAGTACTTC. It translates to CASTNRGKETQYF. Variable domain in full (rest from reference TRBV5-6 and TRBJ2-5): DAGVTQSPTHLIKTRGQQVTLRCSPKSGHDTVSWYQQALGQGPQFIFQYYEEEERQRGNFPDRFSGHQFPNYSSELNVNALLLGDSALYLCASTNRGKETQYFGPGTRLLVL.

The chain is built from TRBV5-1 and TRBJ2-5, with D tentatively TRBD1 (6 bases). This CDR3 has 14 amino acids. Per germline, CDR1 SGHRS and CDR2 YFSETQ. V was clipped by 1 base and J by 5 bases, with 12 bases between them. The CDR3 sequence is CASSLQGIGETQYF. In DNA form, the CDR3 reads TGCGCCAGCAGCTTGCAGGGGATAGGGGAGACCCAGTACTTC. Complete variable domain (other parts from reference TRBV5-1 and TRBJ2-5): KAGVTQTPRYLIKTRGQQVTLSCSPISGHRSVSWYQQTPGQGLQFLFEYFSETQRNKGNFPGRFSGRQFSNSRSEMNVSTLELGDSALYLCASSLQGIGETQYFGPGTRLLVL.

This rearrangement joins TRBV7-2 to TRBJ1-4, with D possibly matching TRBD1 (5 bases). Germline values: CDR1 SGHTA, CDR2 FQGNSA. CDR3 length: 14 amino acids. Trimming took off 5 bases at V and 5 bases at J, with 12 bases between the two ends. The CDR3 protein is CASSPSRGNEKLFF. As DNA, the CDR3 is TGTGCCAGCAGCCCCTCTAGGGGAAATGAAAAACTGTTTTTT.

The chain uses TRBV7-8 and TRBJ2-7; 13 bases fit TRBD2. V lost 5 bases, J lost 5 bases, and 6 bases stayed unmatched. In germline, CDR1 is SGHVS, CDR2 FQNEAQ. The length of the CDR3 is 15 residues. The CDR3 bases are TGTGCCAGCAGCCCCGGGACTAGCGGGGCCCACGAGCAGTACTTC. It translates to CASSPGTSGAHEQYF.

The J gene is TRBJ2-7, the V gene TRBV5-5; weak D call: TRBD1 (6 bases). The CDR3 consists of 14 residues. The germline V gene encodes CDR1 SGHKS and CDR2 YYEKEE (reference sequence). Trimming cost V 0 bases and J 6 bases, with 13 bases left between them. DNA for the CDR3: TGTGCCAGCAGCTTGGGCAGGGGCTTGGGCGAGCAGTACTTC. It translates to CASSLGRGLGEQYF.

The chain uses TRBV5-1 and TRBJ1-1; 7 bases match TRBD1. CDR3 length equals 14 residues. The germline V gene encodes CDR1 SGHRS and CDR2 YFSETQ. Trimming at V came to 7 bases and at J to 6 bases, leaving 12 bases not matched to a gene. The CDR3 loop is CASGPGQVLSEAFF. CDR3 bases: TGCGCCAGCGGCCCCGGACAGGTATTATCTGAAGCTTTCTTT.

The chain carries TRBV6-6 and TRBJ1-1; D is ambiguous. The CDR3 length is 13 residues. The germline V gene has CDR1 MNHNY and CDR2 SVGAGI (reference sequence). V lost 6 bases, J lost 1 base, and 9 bases lay in between. CDR3 sequence: CASSRRSNTEAFF. DNA of the CDR3: TGTGCCAGCAGCCGGCGGTCGAACACTGAAGCTTTCTTT.

V and J are TRBV11-3 and TRBJ2-3, with no clear D. V lost 1 base to trimming and J lost 2 bases, with 7 bases between them. The CDR3 extends over 14 amino acids. The germline gives CDR1 SGHNT, CDR2 YENEEA. For the CDR3, the DNA is TGTGCCAGCAGCTTAGCAGGTCACACAGATACGCAGTATTTT. Amino acid sequence: CASSLAGHTDTQYF.

V is TRBV7-9 and J is TRBJ2-5; D unresolved. The CDR3 runs to 13 residues. CDR1 and CDR2 from the germline V gene are SEHNR and FQNEAQ (reference sequence). Trimming stripped 1 base from V and 2 bases from J, with 5 bases between. Here the CDR3 reads CASSLGEQETQYF. The DNA of the CDR3 is TGTGCCAGCAGCTTAGGAGAACAAGAGACCCAGTACTTC.

The J gene is TRBJ2-5, the V gene TRBV7-2, with D possibly TRBD2 on 5 matching bases. The V end was cut by 4 bases, the J end by 2 bases, with 14 bases between. Germline V gene lookup returns CDR1 SGHTA and CDR2 FQGNSA. CDR3 length equals 15 residues. The CDR3 DNA sequence: TGTGCCAGCAGCTCCCAGATCGGGGAGCAAGAGACCCAGTACTTC. Protein: CASSSQIGEQETQYF.

This clone occurred once. The chain employs TRBV19 and TRBJ1-1; D is ambiguous. Germline V gene sequence: CDR1 LNHDA, CDR2 SQIVND (reference sequence). V dropped 6 bases and J dropped 4 bases, with 12 bases sitting between them. This CDR3 contains 13 residues. CDR3 sequence reads: CASRWTESTEAFF. The CDR3 DNA reads as TGTGCCAGTAGGTGGACTGAGAGCACTGAAGCTTTCTTT.